The 24 T cell receptor beta chains in this list originate from one sample, sequenced in a study of blood T cells in healthy people across ages. For the second PCR, which ran for 7 to 11 cycles, a sample-barcoded 5' primer and a J-beta primer mix were used. In TCRdb, the 5' RACE reads were re-called with MiXCR into one record per CDR3 protein. This repertoire shows about 1.8 million distinct CDR3 sequences, roughly 50% found once; its top ten account for over 2%. Material: blood. All receptors derive from a middle-aged woman in good health.

The V call is TRBV5-6, the J call TRBJ2-5; TRBD2 matches at 7 bases. The junction had 7 bases not matched to a gene; V was cut back by 3 bases and J by 2 bases. This CDR3 comprises 15 residues. Germline CDR1 SGHDT, CDR2 YYEEEE. CDR3 sequence (DNA): TGTGCCAGCAGCTATATGAGCGGGGAGCAAGAGACCCAGTACTTC. It yields the protein CASSYMSGEQETQYF.

J is TRBJ2-5 and V is TRBV27, with TRBD2 matching 12 bases. The CDR3 has 16 amino acids. The V segment lost 6 bases and the J segment 5 bases; nucleotides outside the gene matches: 10. The V gene's germline CDR1 is MNHEY and CDR2 SMNVEV (reference sequence). In DNA form, the CDR3 reads TGTGCCAGCAGACGAACTAGCGGGGGGCCGTGGGAGACCCAGTACTTC. Protein sequence: CASRRTSGGPWETQYF.

Of note for this clonotype: The junction departs from the called germline gene at one end, perhaps through a read error. The chain combines TRBV20-1 with TRBJ2-6, with a possible D match to TRBD1 (5 bases). CDR1 and CDR2 (germline): DFQATT, SNEGSKA (reference sequence). This CDR3 has 15 amino acids. This chain's CDR3 is CSARRGPSGANALTF. As DNA, the CDR3 is TGCAGTGCTAGGCGAGGCCCATCTGGGGCCAACGCCCTGACTTTC.

In this sample, this clonotype turned up a few times. The gene calls are TRBV4-1 and TRBJ2-1, with D possibly TRBD2 on 6 matching bases. The CDR3 has 17 residues. V was pared by 0 bases and J by 1 base, with 13 bases between. The germline CDR1 and CDR2 sequences are MGHRA and YSYEKL. The CDR3 loop is CASSQDGEEGSYNEQFF. CDR3 in DNA: TGCGCCAGCAGCCAAGATGGCGAGGAGGGATCCTACAATGAGCAGTTCTTC.

The chain links TRBV6-6 to TRBJ1-1; D perhaps matches TRBD1 (5 bases). The CDR3 contains 12 residues. Germline assignment: CDR1 MNHNY and CDR2 SVGAGI (reference sequence). V was cut by 2 bases and J by 12 bases, with 13 bases left in between. The CDR3 loop reads CASSYTGSGTFF. DNA of the CDR3: TGTGCCAGCAGTTACACAGGATCGGGGACTTTCTTT.

The rearrangement joins TRBV24-1 to TRBJ2-5; tentative D call: TRBD2 (5 bases). With 4 bases removed from V and 1 base from J, the gap between germline ends came to 12 bases. The CDR3 length is 15 residues. The V gene's germline CDR1 is KGHDR and CDR2 SFDVKD. The DNA for the CDR3 is TGTGCCACCAGTGACGGGGATGTGGGCCAAGAGACCCAGTACTTC. Translated, it gives CATSDGDVGQETQYF.

This clonotype has a handful of counts. The chain links TRBV6-5 to TRBJ2-7; a possible D gene is TRBD2 (5 bases). Germline V lookup: CDR1 MNHEY, CDR2 SVGAGI. The V and J ends lost 2 bases and 6 bases respectively, with 11 bases between them. The CDR3 extends over 13 amino acids. The CDR3 DNA is TGTGCCAGCAGTTACGCGTCTAGCTTCGAGCAGTACTTC. Amino acids: CASSYASSFEQYF.

This clonotype was counted only a few times. The rearrangement uses TRBV12-3 or TRBV12-4 and TRBJ2-3; D remains ambiguous. The V gene lost 1 base and the J gene lost 5 bases, with 13 bases spanning the gap. The CDR3 is made up of 15 amino acids. The CDR3 loop is CASSLGWGDRDTQYF. Written as DNA, the CDR3 is TGTGCCAGCAGTTTAGGTTGGGGTGATAGAGATACGCAGTATTTT.

The chain uses TRBV24-1 and TRBJ2-5; D is possibly TRBD2 (5 bases). From germline, CDR1 is KGHDR and CDR2 SFDVKD. Trimming took 2 bases from V and 11 from J, leaving 20 bases between them. The CDR3 is 15 amino acids. The CDR3 region is CATSDSTASRTEQYF. For the CDR3, the DNA is TGTGCCACCAGTGATTCGACGGCTAGTAGGACTGAGCAGTACTTC.

V usage is TRBV10-3 and J usage is TRBJ2-1; D remains ambiguous. The CDR3 is made up of 15 amino acids. V lost 7 bases and J lost 8, with 21 bases in between. CDR1 is ENHRY and CDR2 is SYGVKD in the germline V gene. DNA for the CDR3: TGTGCCATCACCAGGAGCGCAACCGAGCCAGATGAGCAGTTCTTC. As protein: CAITRSATEPDEQFF.

The V call is TRBV5-1, the J call TRBJ2-1; 8 bases agree with TRBD1. The CDR3 loop spans 12 amino acids. From germline, CDR1 is SGHRS and CDR2 YFSETQ. With V trimmed by 0 bases and J by 13 bases, 3 bases remained unmatched. In DNA, the CDR3 is TGCGCCAGCAGCTTGGAAGGGACAGGACAGTTCTTC. Its protein is CASSLEGTGQFF.

CDR3: CASRTSGGPGDTQYF. The CDR3 nucleotides read TGTGCCAGCCGGACTAGCGGGGGCCCGGGAGATACGCAGTATTTT. The chain is built from TRBV6-2 or TRBV6-3 and TRBJ2-3; TRBD2 matches at 13 bases. There are 15 residues in the CDR3. Trimming removed 8 bases from V and 5 bases from J; junction bases left unmatched: 7. CDR1 is MNHEY and CDR2 is SVGEGT in the germline V gene.

V is TRBV20-1 and J is TRBJ1-2, with a possible D match to TRBD1 (6 bases). The CDR3 is made up of 13 amino acids. V dropped 3 bases and J dropped 6 bases, with 14 bases sitting between them. Germline-derived CDR1 and CDR2 are DFQATT and SNEGSKA (reference sequence). The CDR3 region is CSASPGAVHGYTF. The CDR3 coding sequence is TGCAGTGCTAGTCCAGGGGCGGTACATGGCTACACCTTC.

V and J are TRBV7-9 and TRBJ2-5; tentatively, D is TRBD1 (5 bases). Trimming took 2 bases from V and 7 from J, leaving 14 bases between them. Germline values: CDR1 SEHNR, CDR2 FQNEAQ (reference sequence). This CDR3 has 14 amino acids. Written as DNA, the CDR3 is TGTGCCAGCAGCTTACTAGGGGAAGTGGGGACCCAGTACTTC. This gives the protein CASSLLGEVGTQYF.

J is TRBJ1-5 and V is TRBV28, with 7 bases aligning to TRBD1. Germline CDR1 is MDHEN and CDR2 is SYDVKM. This CDR3 has 13 amino acids. Losses at the gene ends were 6 bases for V and 4 bases for J; bases not matched to a gene: 3. CDR3 amino acids: CASRAGGNQPQHF. The CDR3 DNA sequence: TGTGCCAGCAGGGCAGGGGGGAATCAGCCCCAGCATTTT. The full variable domain, in which reference TRBV28 and TRBJ1-5 provide the parts outside the CDR3, is DVKVTQSSRYLVKRTGEKVFLECVQDMDHENMFWYRQDPGLGLRLIYFSYDVKMKEKGDIPEGYSVSREKKERFSLILESASTNQTSMYLCASRAGGNQPQHFGDGTRLSIL.

The chain links TRBV20-1 to TRBJ1-1; D may be TRBD1 (6 bases). CDR1 is DFQATT, CDR2 SNEGSKA, per germline (reference sequence). The V end lost 5 bases, the J end lost 7 bases, and 17 bases lay between the germline ends. The CDR3 is made up of 13 amino acids. The CDR3 spells CSAGRQVASEAFF. CDR3 DNA: TGCAGTGCTGGGAGACAGGTTGCTAGTGAAGCTTTCTTT.

The J gene is TRBJ1-2, the V gene TRBV6-6; no firm D call. V lost 8 bases and J lost 1, with 11 bases in between. There are 13 residues in the CDR3. Germline CDR1 and CDR2: MNHNY and SVGAGI (reference sequence). CDR3: CASSTTLNYGYTF. CDR3 sequence (DNA): TGTGCCAGCTCAACGACTCTTAACTATGGCTACACCTTC.

V is TRBV10-3 and J is TRBJ1-6; D ambiguous. Germline CDR1 is ENHRY and CDR2 is SYGVKD. V was cut by 6 bases and J by 5 bases, with 8 bases left in between. The CDR3 totals 13 residues. CDR3 in amino acids: CAISGTDNSPLHF. CDR3 DNA sequence: TGTGCCATCAGCGGTACGGATAATTCACCCCTCCACTTT.

This rearrangement joins TRBV24-1 to TRBJ2-5, with unresolved D. V gave up 0 bases and J gave up 11 bases, with 21 bases separating them. CDR3 length: 16 residues. Germline assignment: CDR1 KGHDR and CDR2 SFDVKD. CDR3 sequence: CATSDLRPESGDEQYF. The CDR3 DNA is TGTGCCACCAGTGATTTGCGACCGGAAAGTGGGGATGAGCAGTACTTC.

The chain links TRBV7-8 to TRBJ2-7; D possibly corresponds to TRBD1 (6 bases). CDR3 length equals 13 residues. Trimming took off 3 bases at V and 3 bases at J, with 9 bases between the two ends. Germline lookup yields CDR1 SGHVS and CDR2 FQNEAQ. CDR3 loop: CASSLDRHYEQYF. The CDR3 coding sequence is TGTGCCAGCAGCTTGGACAGACACTACGAGCAGTACTTC. Variable domain in full (rest from reference TRBV7-8 and TRBJ2-7): GAGVSQSPRYKVAKRGQDVALRCDPISGHVSLFWYQQALGQGPEFLTYFQNEAQLDKSGLPSDRFFAERPEGSVSTLKIQRTQQEDSAVYLCASSLDRHYEQYFGPGTRLTVT.

This clonotype was seen a few times. The chain recombines TRBV7-2 with TRBJ1-4; possible D gene TRBD1, 5 bases. Germline V gene data show CDR1 as SGHTA and CDR2 as FQGNSA. V was clipped by 3 bases and J by 0 bases, with 11 bases between them. This CDR3 contains 16 residues. The CDR3 reads CASSFGWGTTNEKLFF. The CDR3 coding sequence is TGTGCCAGCAGCTTCGGGTGGGGCACAACTAATGAAAAACTGTTTTTT.

This chain connects TRBV6-1 to TRBJ2-5; no clear D. The CDR3 has 14 residues. V lost 7 bases and J lost 2, with 14 bases in between. Germline CDR1 MNHNS, CDR2 SASEGT. CDR3 DNA sequence: TGTGCCAGCATTTTTTCTCAGGCTCAAGAGACCCAGTACTTC. Encoded protein: CASIFSQAQETQYF.

This clonotype occurred a few times. The gene calls are TRBV6-2 or TRBV6-3 and TRBJ2-1; D may be TRBD2 (5 bases). Germline CDR1 and CDR2: MNHEY and SVGEGT. The CDR3 spans 13 residues. Trimming cost V 7 bases and J 8 bases, with 15 bases left between them. The CDR3 nucleotides read TGTGCCAGCAACCTTCGGGGAAACGATGAGCAGTTCTTC. It specifies CASNLRGNDEQFF.

The chain carries TRBV29-1 and TRBJ1-1, with a possible D match to TRBD1 (5 bases). The CDR3 covers 14 residues. In germline, CDR1 is SQVTM, CDR2 ANQGSEA. The germline V and J ends were trimmed by 2 bases and 0 bases, with 10 bases remaining between them. CDR3 nucleotides: TGCAGCGTTGAACGGGGCAGGCTGAACACTGAAGCTTTCTTT. This sequence encodes CSVERGRLNTEAFF. The full variable domain, in which reference TRBV29-1 and TRBJ1-1 provide the parts outside the CDR3, is SAVISQKPSRDICQRGTSLTIQCQVDSQVTMMFWYRQQPGQSLTLIATANQGSEATYESGFVIDKFPISRPNLTFSTLTVSNMSPEDSSIYLCSVERGRLNTEAFFGQGTRLTVV.